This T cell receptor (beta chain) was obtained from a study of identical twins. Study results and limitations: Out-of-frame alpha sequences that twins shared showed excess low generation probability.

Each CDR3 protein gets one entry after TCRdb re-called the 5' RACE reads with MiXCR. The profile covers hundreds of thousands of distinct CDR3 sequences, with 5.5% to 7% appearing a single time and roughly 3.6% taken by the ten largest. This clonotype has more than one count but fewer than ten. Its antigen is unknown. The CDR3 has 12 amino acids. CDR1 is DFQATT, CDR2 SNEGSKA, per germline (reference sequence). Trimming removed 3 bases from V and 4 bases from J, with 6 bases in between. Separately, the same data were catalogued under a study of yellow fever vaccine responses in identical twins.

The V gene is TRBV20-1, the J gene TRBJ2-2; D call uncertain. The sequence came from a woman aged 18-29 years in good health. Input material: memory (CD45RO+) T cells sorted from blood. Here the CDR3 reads CSASPITGELFF. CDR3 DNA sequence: TGCAGTGCTAGTCCCATCACCGGGGAGCTGTTTTTT.